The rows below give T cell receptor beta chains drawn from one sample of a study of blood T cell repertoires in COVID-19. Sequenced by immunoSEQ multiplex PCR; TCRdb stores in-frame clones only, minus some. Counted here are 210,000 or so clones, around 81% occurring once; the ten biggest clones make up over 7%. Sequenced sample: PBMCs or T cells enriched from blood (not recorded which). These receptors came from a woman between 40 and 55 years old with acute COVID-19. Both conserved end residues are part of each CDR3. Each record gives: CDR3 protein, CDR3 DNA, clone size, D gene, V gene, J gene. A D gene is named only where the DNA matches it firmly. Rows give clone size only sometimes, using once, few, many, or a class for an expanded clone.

cdr3_aa: CASGKDRSGNTEAFF; cdr3_nt: TGTGCCAGCGGGAAAGACAGGTCCGGGAACACTGAAGCTTTCTTT; clone_size: few; d_call: NA; v_call: TRBV2; j_call: TRBJ1-1
cdr3_aa: CASSRGQGSIGEKLFF; cdr3_nt: TGTGCCAGTAGTCGGGGACAGGGTTCTATAGGTGAAAAACTGTTTTTT; clone_size: NA; d_call: TRBD1; v_call: TRBV19; j_call: TRBJ1-4
cdr3_aa: CACSRDLGGELFF; cdr3_nt: TGTGCCTGCTCCCGGGATCTTGGAGGGGAGCTGTTTTTT; clone_size: NA; d_call: NA; v_call: TRBV30; j_call: TRBJ2-2
cdr3_aa: CASSPLPGQGTVSNQPQHF; cdr3_nt: TGTGCCAGCTCACCTCTGCCAGGACAGGGAACGGTTAGCAATCAGCCCCAGCATTTT; clone_size: NA; d_call: TRBD1; v_call: TRBV18; j_call: TRBJ1-5
cdr3_aa: CASSLQAVTYEQYF; cdr3_nt: TGTGCCAGTAGTCTCCAGGCAGTCACTTACGAGCAGTACTTC; clone_size: NA; d_call: NA; v_call: TRBV19; j_call: TRBJ2-7
cdr3_aa: CASSLSRRNTEAFF; cdr3_nt: TGTGCCAGCAGTTTAAGTAGGAGGAACACTGAAGCTTTCTTT; clone_size: NA; d_call: NA; v_call: TRBV27; j_call: TRBJ1-1
cdr3_aa: CASSERQGLSNSPLHF; cdr3_nt: TGTGCCAGCAGTGAAAGGCAGGGACTAAGTAATTCACCCCTCCACTTT; clone_size: many; d_call: NA; v_call: TRBV2; j_call: TRBJ1-6
cdr3_aa: CASRHRQSQETQYF; cdr3_nt: TGTGCCAGCAGACACAGACAGTCCCAAGAGACCCAGTACTTC; clone_size: once; d_call: NA; v_call: TRBV3-1/TRBV3-2; j_call: TRBJ2-5
cdr3_aa: CASRLREVVNEQFF; cdr3_nt: TGTGCCAGCCGTTTGAGAGAGGTCGTGAATGAGCAGTTCTTC; clone_size: NA; d_call: NA; v_call: TRBV19; j_call: TRBJ2-1
cdr3_aa: CASRLGGDTGELFF; cdr3_nt: TGCGCCAGCAGACTAGGGGGAGACACCGGGGAGCTGTTTTTT; clone_size: few; d_call: NA; v_call: TRBV10-1; j_call: TRBJ2-2
cdr3_aa: CASDSVGYGYTF; cdr3_nt: TGTGCCAGTGACAGCGTGGGGTATGGCTACACCTTC; clone_size: NA; d_call: NA; v_call: TRBV28; j_call: TRBJ1-2
cdr3_aa: CASSLGLAGVARRFEQYF; cdr3_nt: TGCGCCAGCAGCTTGGGACTAGCGGGAGTGGCTCGGCGGTTCGAGCAGTACTTC; clone_size: NA; d_call: TRBD2; v_call: TRBV5-1; j_call: TRBJ2-7
cdr3_aa: CASSLTGGEHGYTF; cdr3_nt: TGCGCCAGCAGCTTGACAGGGGGCGAGCACGGCTACACCTTC; clone_size: NA; d_call: TRBD1; v_call: TRBV5-1; j_call: TRBJ1-2
cdr3_aa: CAISESTRDGNEQFF; cdr3_nt: TGTGCCATCAGTGAGTCGACTCGGGATGGCAATGAGCAGTTCTTC; clone_size: NA; d_call: NA; v_call: TRBV10-3; j_call: TRBJ2-1
cdr3_aa: CASGSDRPGLDTQYF; cdr3_nt: TGCGCCAGCGGCTCGGACAGACCGGGGTTAGATACGCAGTATTTT; clone_size: NA; d_call: NA; v_call: TRBV4-3; j_call: TRBJ2-3
cdr3_aa: CASSTQGTSGEEPFF; cdr3_nt: TGTGCCAGCAGCACCCAGGGGACTAGCGGAGAGGAGCCGTTCTTC; clone_size: few; d_call: TRBD2; v_call: TRBV7-3; j_call: TRBJ2-1
cdr3_aa: CASSDLAGAGELFF; cdr3_nt: TGTGCCAGCAGTGACCTAGCGGGAGCCGGGGAGCTGTTTTTT; clone_size: many; d_call: TRBD2; v_call: TRBV6-4; j_call: TRBJ2-2
cdr3_aa: CASSIAGTDNGYTF; cdr3_nt: TGTGCCAGCTCAATAGCCGGGACAGATAATGGCTACACCTTC; clone_size: NA; d_call: TRBD1; v_call: TRBV18; j_call: TRBJ1-2
cdr3_aa: CATSPNGHSYEQYF; cdr3_nt: TGTGCCACCAGTCCTAACGGTCACTCCTACGAGCAGTACTTC; clone_size: NA; d_call: NA; v_call: TRBV24-1; j_call: TRBJ2-7
cdr3_aa: CASSFLAGAPNEQFF; cdr3_nt: TGTGCCAGCAGCTTCCTAGCGGGGGCCCCTAATGAGCAGTTCTTC; clone_size: NA; d_call: TRBD2; v_call: TRBV5-5; j_call: TRBJ2-1
cdr3_aa: CASSKAPGQPSNQPQHF; cdr3_nt: TGTGCCAGCAGTAAGGCCCCTGGACAGCCGAGCAATCAGCCCCAGCATTTT; clone_size: NA; d_call: NA; v_call: TRBV6-2/TRBV6-3; j_call: TRBJ1-5
cdr3_aa: CAWSRPGLERYF; cdr3_nt: TGTGCCTGGAGTAGACCGGGACTAGAGAGGTACTTC; clone_size: NA; d_call: TRBD2; v_call: TRBV30; j_call: TRBJ2-4
cdr3_aa: CSVRQHASGQVTYEQYF; cdr3_nt: TGCAGCGTTCGACAGCACGCTTCGGGACAGGTCACCTACGAGCAGTACTTC; clone_size: many; d_call: TRBD1; v_call: TRBV29-1; j_call: TRBJ2-7
cdr3_aa: CASKALAVSLIGFYEQYF; cdr3_nt: TGTGCCAGCAAGGCTCTAGCGGTAAGCCTTATAGGGTTTTACGAGCAGTACTTC; clone_size: NA; d_call: TRBD2; v_call: TRBV6-4; j_call: TRBJ2-7
cdr3_aa: CASSIGVNTEAFF; cdr3_nt: TGTGCCAGTAGTATCGGAGTGAACACTGAAGCTTTCTTT; clone_size: NA; d_call: NA; v_call: TRBV19; j_call: TRBJ1-1
cdr3_aa: CSVSGANEQFF; cdr3_nt: TGCAGCGTTTCAGGGGCCAATGAGCAGTTCTTC; clone_size: NA; d_call: NA; v_call: TRBV29-1; j_call: TRBJ2-1
cdr3_aa: CSVEQENGYTF; cdr3_nt: TGCAGCGTTGAACAGGAAAATGGCTACACCTTC; clone_size: NA; d_call: NA; v_call: TRBV29-1; j_call: TRBJ1-2
cdr3_aa: CASSKLAGQTYNEQFF; cdr3_nt: TGTGCCAGCAGCAAACTAGCGGGGCAAACCTACAATGAGCAGTTCTTC; clone_size: NA; d_call: TRBD2; v_call: TRBV7-3; j_call: TRBJ2-1
cdr3_aa: CAWSVGQVDTQYF; cdr3_nt: TGTGCCTGGAGTGTAGGACAGGTAGATACGCAGTATTTT; clone_size: NA; d_call: TRBD1; v_call: TRBV30; j_call: TRBJ2-3
cdr3_aa: CAISESKGLRSEQYF; cdr3_nt: TGTGCCATCAGTGAGTCGAAGGGGCTGAGGAGCGAGCAGTACTTC; clone_size: NA; d_call: NA; v_call: TRBV10-3; j_call: TRBJ2-7
cdr3_aa: CASSLGGFTEAFF; cdr3_nt: TGTGCCAGCAGCTTAGGGGGCTTCACTGAAGCTTTCTTT; clone_size: NA; d_call: NA; v_call: TRBV11-3; j_call: TRBJ1-1
cdr3_aa: CAISVGTSGGYEQYF; cdr3_nt: TGTGCCATCAGTGTCGGGACTAGCGGGGGTTACGAGCAGTACTTC; clone_size: NA; d_call: TRBD2; v_call: TRBV10-3; j_call: TRBJ2-7
cdr3_aa: CASSASGTSGGGTQYF; cdr3_nt: TGCGCCAGCAGCGCCTCCGGGACTAGCGGGGGAGGGACCCAGTACTTC; clone_size: NA; d_call: TRBD2; v_call: TRBV5-1; j_call: TRBJ2-5
cdr3_aa: CASSQDLTTGGSLFNEKLFF; cdr3_nt: TGCGCCAGCAGCCAAGACCTAACGACAGGGGGTTCTCTTTTTAATGAAAAACTGTTTTTT; clone_size: NA; d_call: TRBD1; v_call: TRBV4-3; j_call: TRBJ1-4
cdr3_aa: CASSLARGSYNEQFF; cdr3_nt: TGTGCCAGCAGCTTGGCCAGGGGCTCCTACAATGAGCAGTTCTTC; clone_size: NA; d_call: NA; v_call: TRBV5-4; j_call: TRBJ2-1
cdr3_aa: CASSYPYRSNQPQHF; cdr3_nt: TGTGCCAGCAGTTACCCCTACAGAAGCAATCAGCCCCAGCATTTT; clone_size: NA; d_call: NA; v_call: TRBV6-2/TRBV6-3; j_call: TRBJ1-5
cdr3_aa: CASSLNNGDEQYF; cdr3_nt: TGTGCCAGCAGCTTAAACAACGGAGACGAGCAGTACTTC; clone_size: NA; d_call: NA; v_call: TRBV7-3; j_call: TRBJ2-7
cdr3_aa: CASSLVGTGRYNEQFF; cdr3_nt: TGTGCCAGCAGCTTGGTCGGGACAGGGAGGTACAATGAGCAGTTCTTC; clone_size: NA; d_call: TRBD1; v_call: TRBV5-6; j_call: TRBJ2-1
cdr3_aa: CASSLVPQVSGNTIYF; cdr3_nt: TGTGCCAGCAGCTTAGTCCCCCAGGTCTCTGGAAACACCATATATTTT; clone_size: NA; d_call: NA; v_call: TRBV11-2; j_call: TRBJ1-3
cdr3_aa: CASSPTGTGVYGYTF; cdr3_nt: TGTGCCAGCTCACCGACCGGGACAGGGGTGTATGGCTACACCTTC; clone_size: NA; d_call: TRBD1; v_call: TRBV18; j_call: TRBJ1-2
cdr3_aa: CASNAGFPDGYTF; cdr3_nt: TGTGCCAGTAACGCGGGGTTCCCGGATGGCTACACCTTC; clone_size: NA; d_call: NA; v_call: TRBV19; j_call: TRBJ1-2